This T cell receptor beta chain was recovered during a study of T cell responses to AZD1222 COVID-19 vaccine. Study overall: Pooled samples include second doses given at about 4 or 12 weeks.

The protocol was immunoSEQ multiplex PCR, while the TCRdb copy is restricted to in-frame clones and leaves out a portion. The data contain over 100,000 clones, 70% to 90% of them seen just once; the ten biggest clones take up 8.4%. The CDR3 is 14 residues long. V dropped 4 bases and J dropped 3 bases, with 10 bases sitting between them. Germline V CDR1 and CDR2: MNHEY, SMNVEV (reference sequence). The origin of this receptor is an adult in good health. The source material was peripheral blood, sampled on day 0 of AZD1222 vaccination. V usage is TRBV27 and J usage is TRBJ1-5; D not certain. In nucleotides, the CDR3 is TGTGCCAGCAGTTCAGGACTCGTCAATCAGCCCCAGCATTTT. Its translation: CASSSGLVNQPQHF.